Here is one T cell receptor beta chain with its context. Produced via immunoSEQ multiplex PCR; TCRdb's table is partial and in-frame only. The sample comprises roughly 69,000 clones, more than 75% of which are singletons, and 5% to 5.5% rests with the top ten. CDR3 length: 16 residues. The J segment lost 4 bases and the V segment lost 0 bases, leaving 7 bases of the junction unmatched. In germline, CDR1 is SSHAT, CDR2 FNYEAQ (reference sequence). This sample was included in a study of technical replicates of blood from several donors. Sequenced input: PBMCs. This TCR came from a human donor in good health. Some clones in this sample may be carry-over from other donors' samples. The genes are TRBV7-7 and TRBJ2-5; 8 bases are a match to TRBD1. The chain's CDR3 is CASSLAKVRGPETQYF. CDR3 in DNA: TGTGCCAGCAGCTTAGCGAAAGTCAGGGGGCCAGAGACCCAGTACTTC.